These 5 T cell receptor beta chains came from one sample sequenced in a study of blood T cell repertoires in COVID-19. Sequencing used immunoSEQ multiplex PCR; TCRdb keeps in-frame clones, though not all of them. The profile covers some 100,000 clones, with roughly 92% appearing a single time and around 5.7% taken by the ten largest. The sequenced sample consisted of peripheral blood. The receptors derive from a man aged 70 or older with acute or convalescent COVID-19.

CDR3 amino acids: CASSPQGAGNTIYF. In nucleotides, the CDR3 is TGCGCCAGCAGCCCACAGGGTGCTGGAAACACCATATATTTT. The rearrangement joins TRBV5-1 to TRBJ1-3; a weak D match, TRBD1 (6 bases). Germline V gene lookup returns CDR1 SGHRS and CDR2 YFSETQ. The V end was cut by 4 bases, the J end by 2 bases, with 10 bases between. This CDR3 is 14 amino acids long.

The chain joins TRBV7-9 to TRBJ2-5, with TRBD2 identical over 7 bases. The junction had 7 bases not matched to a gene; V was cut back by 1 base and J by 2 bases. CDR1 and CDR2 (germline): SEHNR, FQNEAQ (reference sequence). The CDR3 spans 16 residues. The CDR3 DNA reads TGTGCCAGCAGCTTAGACGTGCGACTAGCACAAGAGACCCAGTACTTC. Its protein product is CASSLDVRLAQETQYF.

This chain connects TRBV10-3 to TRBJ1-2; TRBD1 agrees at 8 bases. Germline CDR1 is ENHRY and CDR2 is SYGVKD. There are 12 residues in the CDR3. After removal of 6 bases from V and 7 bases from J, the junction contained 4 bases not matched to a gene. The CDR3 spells CAIRDRASGYTF. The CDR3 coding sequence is TGTGCCATCAGGGACAGGGCTTCTGGCTACACCTTC.

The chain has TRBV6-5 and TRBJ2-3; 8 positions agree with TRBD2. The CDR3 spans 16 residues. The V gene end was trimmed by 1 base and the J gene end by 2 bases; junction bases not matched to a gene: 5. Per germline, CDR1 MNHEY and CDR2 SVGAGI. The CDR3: CASSYYGGGHTDTQYF. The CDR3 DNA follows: TGTGCCAGCAGTTACTATGGCGGGGGGCACACAGATACGCAGTATTTT.

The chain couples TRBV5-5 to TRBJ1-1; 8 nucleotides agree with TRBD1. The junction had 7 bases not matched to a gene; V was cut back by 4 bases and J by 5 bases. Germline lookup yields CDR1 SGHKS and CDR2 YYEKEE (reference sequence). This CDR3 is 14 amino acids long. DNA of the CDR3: TGTGCCAGCAGCCTATGGACAGGGAAGACTGAAGCTTTCTTT. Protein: CASSLWTGKTEAFF.